A selection of T cell receptor beta chains follows, all from one sample in a study of radiotherapy plus CTLA-4 blockade in lung cancer. Here immunoSEQ multiplex PCR was the method, and the copy in TCRdb shows in-frame clones only, minus some. The sample lists tens of thousands of clones, approximately 76% occurring once. The sequencing used peripheral blood, collected from a patient treated with radiotherapy plus ipilimumab. These receptors were taken from a human donor with non-small cell lung cancer who had stable disease on radiotherapy plus ipilimumab. Both conserved end residues are part of each CDR3. The order of the fields is D gene, J gene, V gene, clone size, CDR3 DNA, CDR3 protein. D genes are given only for firm matches. The listing skips clone size in some rows; elsewhere it reads once, few, many or a size class.

>.|TRBJ2-5|TRBV5-1|.
TGCGCCAGCAGCTCGATCGACGGCCAAGAGACCCAGTACTTC
CASSSIDGQETQYF
>TRBD2|TRBJ2-1|TRBV27|.
TGTGCCAGCAGTTTATTTAGCGGGGGGGCCTACAATGAGCAGTTCTTC
CASSLFSGGAYNEQFF
>.|TRBJ1-5|TRBV28|.
TGTGCCAGCAGCGCCCTTGGGGGCACGAATCAGCCCCAGCATTTT
CASSALGGTNQPQHF
>.|TRBJ1-2|TRBV5-5|.
TGTGCCAGCAGCTTGGGGCAGGGTAGAAACTATGGCTACACCTTC
CASSLGQGRNYGYTF
>TRBD1|TRBJ1-3|TRBV2|.
TGTGCCAGCGGGGGGGACAGGACGTTCTCTGGAAACACCATATATTTT
CASGGDRTFSGNTIYF
>TRBD1|TRBJ1-5|TRBV10-1|.
TGCGCCACGGAACAGGGGAGGTATGCTTCCAATCAGCCCCAGCATTTT
CATEQGRYASNQPQHF
>.|TRBJ1-4|TRBV7-8|.
TGTGCCAGCAGCTTAGGCAGGTTAAATGAAAAACTGTTTTTT
CASSLGRLNEKLFF
>.|TRBJ1-4|TRBV5-6|many
TGTGCCAGCAGCCTCTGGAATGGTGAAAAACTGTTTTTT
CASSLWNGEKLFF
>.|TRBJ2-2|TRBV19|.
TGTGCCAGTCTGGGGCCCTCCAACACCGGGGAGCTGTTTTTT
CASLGPSNTGELFF
>.|TRBJ1-3|TRBV6-5|.
TGTGCCAGCAGGTCACGTTCCTCTGGAAACACCATATATTTT
CASRSRSSGNTIYF
>.|TRBJ2-5|TRBV6-1|.
TGTGCCAGCAGTCCGACAGGCCCCGGGGGAGGGACCCAGTACTTC
CASSPTGPGGGTQYF
>.|TRBJ2-7|TRBV6-1|.
TGTGCCAGCAGTGAAGGTAACAGGGTAGTAGAGCAGTACTTC
CASSEGNRVVEQYF
>TRBD1|TRBJ1-2|TRBV5-1|.
TGCGCCAGCACCCTCACAGGGGGATTTGGCTATGGCTACACCTTC
CASTLTGGFGYGYTF
>.|TRBJ1-6|TRBV5-8|.
TGTGCCAGCAGCTCGAAGGCCAGCTATAATTCACCCCTCCACTTT
CASSSKASYNSPLHF
>.|TRBJ1-2|TRBV27|.
TGTGCCAGCAGCTACGACAGTAACGGTGGCTACACCTTC
CASSYDSNGGYTF
>TRBD1|TRBJ2-7|TRBV7-2|few
TGTGCCAGCAGCTTAGGAGCGGACAGGGCGTACGAGCAGTACTTC
CASSLGADRAYEQYF
>TRBD2|TRBJ2-1|TRBV7-9|.
TGTGCCAGCAGTCCTTCGGGGGGACTAGCGGGGAATGAGCAGTTCTTC
CASSPSGGLAGNEQFF
>TRBD2|TRBJ2-7|TRBV7-9|.
TGTGCCAGCAGCTCAGGGTCCGGGGGGTACTACGAGCAGTACTTC
CASSSGSGGYYEQYF
>.|TRBJ1-1|TRBV5-5|.
TGTGCCAGCAGCTTGACACCTGCACTTGATACGAACACTGAAGCTTTCTTT
CASSLTPALDTNTEAFF
>.|TRBJ1-2|TRBV6-1|.
TGTGCCAGCAGTGAAAGGGCAGGATATGGCTACACCTTC
CASSERAGYGYTF
>.|TRBJ2-5|TRBV2|.
TGTGCCAGCAGGGCAGGGGTAGAGACCCAGTACTTC
CASRAGVETQYF
>TRBD2|TRBJ2-7|TRBV5-8|.
TGTGCCAGCAGCTTTAGCGGGGGGCCTCCGGGTGAGCAGTACTTC
CASSFSGGPPGEQYF
>.|TRBJ2-1|TRBV2|.
TGTGCCAGCAGAACCCTGGACAATGAGCAGTTCTTC
CASRTLDNEQFF
>.|TRBJ1-1|TRBV30|few
TGTGCCTGGAGTGTACTGGGCAGTCTGGCCACTGAAGCTTTCTTT
CAWSVLGSLATEAFF
>.|TRBJ1-1|TRBV30|.
TGTGCCTGGAGTCCCGACGATCCCGAAGCTTTCTTT
CAWSPDDPEAFF
>TRBD1|TRBJ2-2|TRBV19|.
TGTGCCAGTAGAGGCGTTATGACAGGGAGTGGGGTGGAGCTGTTTTTT
CASRGVMTGSGVELFF
>.|TRBJ1-5|TRBV10-3|.
TGTGCCATCAGTGGAGTACTTGACAATCAGCCCCAGCATTTT
CAISGVLDNQPQHF
>.|TRBJ1-1|TRBV4-2|.
TGTGCCAGCAGAGGGCGAGGATCGGACACTGAAGCTTTCTTT
CASRGRGSDTEAFF
>.|TRBJ1-3|TRBV15|few
TGTGCCACCAGCAGAGATAGGGGACCAAGCTCTGGAAACACCATATATTTT
CATSRDRGPSSGNTIYF
>.|TRBJ2-5|TRBV5-1|once
TGCGCCAGCAGCTTACAGGGTGTCACGGGGGAGACCCAGTACTTC
CASSLQGVTGETQYF
>.|TRBJ1-5|TRBV4-1|.
TGCGCCAGCAGCCAAGACGCGGGGGGCGGAAATCAGCCCCAGCATTTT
CASSQDAGGGNQPQHF
>TRBD1|TRBJ1-1|TRBV4-3|few
TGCGCCAGCAGCCCTACGGGACAGGCGTTTAACACTGAAGCTTTCTTT
CASSPTGQAFNTEAFF
>TRBD2|TRBJ2-3|TRBV7-2|.
TGTGCCAGCAGCTTAGAACCCTCGGGACTAGCAGGCACAGATACGCAGTATTTT
CASSLEPSGLAGTDTQYF
>.|TRBJ1-2|TRBV4-1|many
TGCGCCAGCAGCCAAGTTATGCATATATCGCGCCGAGTTGGCTATGGCTACACCTTC
CASSQVMHISRRVGYGYTF
>TRBD1|TRBJ2-7|TRBV11-2|.
TGTGCCAGCAGCGTTAGACAGGGGGATTGGTACGAGCAGTACTTC
CASSVRQGDWYEQYF
>.|TRBJ2-3|TRBV5-1|.
TGCGCCAGCAGTCGGGACTTGCCCACAGATACGCAGTATTTT
CASSRDLPTDTQYF
>.|TRBJ2-2|TRBV11-3|.
TGTGCCAGCAGCTTAGTCATCGGTGGCACCGGGGAGCTGTTTTTT
CASSLVIGGTGELFF
>TRBD1|TRBJ1-2|TRBV5-6|.
TGTGCCAGCAGCTTGCGACAGGGTAACGGCTACACCTTC
CASSLRQGNGYTF
>.|TRBJ2-7|TRBV7-6|many
TGTGCCAGCAGCTCCTTCCAAGGCCCCTACGAGCAGTACTTC
CASSSFQGPYEQYF
>.|TRBJ2-3|TRBV7-9|.
TGTGCCAGCAGGCTCTCTAGCACAGATACGCAGTATTTT
CASRLSSTDTQYF
>.|TRBJ1-5|TRBV19|few
TGTGCCAGTAGTATATCCCCTCGTCCGGGCCGCAATCAGCCCCAGCATTTT
CASSISPRPGRNQPQHF
>.|TRBJ1-2|TRBV30|.
TGTGCCTGGAGCTCGGGGACGTCCAACTATGGCTACACCTTC
CAWSSGTSNYGYTF
>TRBD1|TRBJ1-5|TRBV13|.
TGTGCCAGCAGCCGAATGGGGACAGCGAGCAATCAGCCCCAGCATTTT
CASSRMGTASNQPQHF
>.|TRBJ1-1|TRBV6-5|.
TGTGCCAGCAGTTACTCGCTGGGGAACACTGAAGCTTTCTTT
CASSYSLGNTEAFF
>.|TRBJ2-3|TRBV27|.
TGTGCCACCACCGGGACTACAGATACGCAGTATTTT
CATTGTTDTQYF
>.|TRBJ1-1|TRBV6-1|.
TGTGCCAGCAGATTGGGGCTAGTGAACACTGAAGCTTTCTTT
CASRLGLVNTEAFF
>.|TRBJ2-2|TRBV27|.
TGTGCCAGCGGCAGGAACACCGGGGAGCTGTTTTTT
CASGRNTGELFF
>.|TRBJ1-1|TRBV5-3|few
TGTGCCAGCATGCTGTGGGGGAACACTGAAGCTTTCTTT
CASMLWGNTEAFF
>TRBD1|TRBJ1-5|TRBV6-5|once
TGTGCCAGCAGCCCTGACAGGGGCTATCAGCCCCAGCATTTT
CASSPDRGYQPQHF
>.|TRBJ1-1|TRBV4-1|once
TGCGCCAGCAGCCAAGCGGCGTGGCGTGGCACTGAAGCTTTCTTT
CASSQAAWRGTEAFF
>TRBD1|TRBJ1-6|TRBV2|.
TGTGCCAGCGGGTTGAAAGGGGGCAATTCACCCCTCCACTTT
CASGLKGGNSPLHF
>.|TRBJ1-5|TRBV2|.
TGTGCCAGCACACGGAGCAATCAGCCCCAGCATTTT
CASTRSNQPQHF
>.|TRBJ1-1|TRBV6-1|.
TGTGCCAGCAGTGTTTCGGGGCCTTTGAACACTGAAGCTTTCTTT
CASSVSGPLNTEAFF